The source of this TCR beta chain is a study of blood T cell repertoires in COVID-19. Whole-study context: Nucleic acid was either cDNA or gDNA, and it came from T cells, B-cell-depleted T cells, or PBMCs.

In the authors' workflow: Estimation of nucleated cell counts was performed using reference gene primer amplification. Assay: immunoSEQ multiplex PCR; the TCRdb copy retains only in-frame clones and omits some. V, J and clone size were drawn from that table, and D and trimming were deduced from the DNA. This sample yields approximately 100,000 clones, of which 70% to 90% are seen a single time; around 3.5% belongs to the top ten. CDR3 length: 14 amino acids. V lost 4 bases to trimming and J lost 9 bases; unmatched junction nucleotides: 5. Per the germline V gene, CDR1 is WSHSY and CDR2 is SAAADI. This clone appeared a single time.

Material: peripheral blood. V is TRBV10-2 and J is TRBJ2-1; 11 bases line up with TRBD2. The clonotype originates from a human donor in a cohort sampled during active COVID-19. The CDR3 protein is CASSGTSGRVEQFF. In DNA form, the CDR3 reads TGCGCCAGCAGTGGAACTAGCGGGAGAGTTGAGCAGTTCTTC.